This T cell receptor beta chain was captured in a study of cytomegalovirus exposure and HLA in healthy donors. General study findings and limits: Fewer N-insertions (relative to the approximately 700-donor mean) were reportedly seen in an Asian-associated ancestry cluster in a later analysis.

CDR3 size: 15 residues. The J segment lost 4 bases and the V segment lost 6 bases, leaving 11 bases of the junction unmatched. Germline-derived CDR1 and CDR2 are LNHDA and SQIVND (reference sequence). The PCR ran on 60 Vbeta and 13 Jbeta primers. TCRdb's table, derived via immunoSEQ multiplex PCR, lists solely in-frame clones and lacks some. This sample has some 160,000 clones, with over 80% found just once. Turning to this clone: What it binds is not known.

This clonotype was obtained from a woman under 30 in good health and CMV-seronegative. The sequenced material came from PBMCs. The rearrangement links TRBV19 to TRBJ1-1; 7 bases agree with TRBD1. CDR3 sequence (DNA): TGTGCCAGTAGCACCGGGGGAGCAGGGGGCACTGAAGCTTTCTTT. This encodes CASSTGGAGGTEAFF.